One sample yielded the 24 T cell receptor beta chains listed below, sequenced in a study of patients and donors after allogeneic stem cell transplantation (dated by TCRdb to about 2020). Libraries were built with RT-PCR. Sequencer: NextSeq 550. TCRdb reworked the public reads: Q25 trimming with fastp, MiXCR clone assembly, productive beta chains retained. Each record represents a unique CDR3 protein, reported with the most common genes and DNA among its rows. Recorded for this sample are about 410,000 distinct CDR3 sequences; approximately 16% of them occurred a single time. Roughly 7% of the sample rests with the top ten. Sequencing input: blood, either unsorted or a sorted T cell fraction (not recorded which). Every receptor here comes from a human donor who was either an allogeneic HSCT recipient or a stem cell or donor lymphocyte infusion donor (not recorded which). It is not recorded whose cells these are; they may come from a transplant donor.

Only a few counts were recorded for this clonotype. The V gene is TRBV20-1, the J gene TRBJ1-1; perhaps TRBD1 as D (5 bases). Trimming removed 4 bases at V and 2 bases at J, with 14 bases between. CDR1 is DFQATT and CDR2 is SNEGSKA in the germline V gene (reference sequence). The CDR3 loop spans 14 amino acids. The CDR3 DNA sequence: TGCAGTGCTAAATCCGGGACCATTAACACTGAAGCTTTCTTT. Translating it yields CSAKSGTINTEAFF.

The V gene is TRBV6-1, the J gene TRBJ2-7; unclear D gene. The CDR3 runs 14 residues. The V and J ends lost 7 bases and 3 bases respectively, with 16 bases between them. Germline lookup yields CDR1 MNHNS and CDR2 SASEGT. In DNA form, the CDR3 reads TGTGCCAGCACAAAACGCATTACAAGCTACGAGCAGTACTTC. Its protein is CASTKRITSYEQYF.

This clonotype was found many times. J is TRBJ1-1 and V is TRBV7-9; maybe TRBD1 (5 bases). V gave up 5 bases and J gave up 3 bases, with 13 bases separating them. CDR3 length equals 14 residues. Per the germline V gene, CDR1 is SEHNR and CDR2 is FQNEAQ (reference sequence). The CDR3 nucleotides are TGTGCCAGCAGCCTCCGGGACGGGGACACTGAAGCTTTCTTT. This translates into CASSLRDGDTEAFF.

This clonotype was counted at least ten times. The chain employs TRBV10-3 and TRBJ1-1; D gene ambiguous. The CDR3 totals 15 residues. The V end lost 0 bases, the J end lost 6 bases, and 14 bases lay between the germline ends. In germline, CDR1 is ENHRY, CDR2 SYGVKD. The CDR3 loop is CAISESGGRRSEAFF. CDR3 in DNA: TGTGCCATCAGTGAGTCCGGCGGTAGGAGGTCTGAAGCTTTCTTT.

In this sample, this clonotype turned up a few times. The gene calls are TRBV18 and TRBJ1-3; D not resolved. CDR1 KGHSH and CDR2 LQKENI come from the germline V gene. Trimming took 6 bases from V and 0 from J, leaving 9 bases between them. The CDR3 totals 14 residues. CDR3 sequence reads: CASSKEISGNTIYF. CDR3 sequence (DNA): TGTGCCAGCTCGAAAGAGATCTCTGGAAACACCATATATTTT.

The genes are TRBV9 and TRBJ1-3; the D gene is possibly TRBD1 (5 bases). The CDR3 consists of 15 residues. V lost 8 bases and J lost 4, with 19 bases in between. Germline CDR1 is SGDLS and CDR2 is YYNGEE. The CDR3 protein is CASTSRGFSGNTIYF. The CDR3 DNA reads as TGTGCCAGTACGTCGAGGGGTTTTTCAGGAAACACCATATATTTT.

The chain has TRBV27 and TRBJ1-2, with TRBD1 matching 7 bases. With 6 bases clipped from V and 6 bases from J, the junction kept 16 bases outside the gene matches. Germline V gene lookup returns CDR1 MNHEY and CDR2 SMNVEV (reference sequence). The CDR3 covers 16 residues. This CDR3 reads CASSTFPDRFLHGYTF. CDR3 sequence (DNA): TGTGCCAGCAGCACATTCCCGGACAGGTTTTTGCATGGCTACACCTTC.

This chain's CDR3 is CASSLSRRNYEQYF. Written as DNA, the CDR3 is TGTGCCAGCAGCTTGAGCAGGAGAAACTACGAGCAGTACTTC. V is TRBV5-8 and J is TRBJ2-7; D not certain. Germline V gives CDR1 SGHTS, CDR2 YDEGEE. Trimming took 1 base from V and 3 from J, leaving 11 bases between them. This CDR3 is built from 14 residues.

This clonotype was detected a few times. This chain uses TRBV5-1 with TRBJ2-1; 10 positions agree with TRBD2. The trim removed 4 bases at V and 0 bases at J, leaving 13 bases unmatched. The germline V gene has CDR1 SGHRS and CDR2 YFSETQ. The CDR3 is made up of 19 amino acids. The CDR3 is CASSNGASGGLGSYNEQFF. CDR3 in DNA: TGCGCCAGCAGCAATGGAGCTAGCGGGGGCCTCGGCTCCTACAATGAGCAGTTCTTC.

There are a few counts of this clonotype. V and J are TRBV12-3 or TRBV12-4 and TRBJ1-6; TRBD1 aligns across 10 bases. CDR3 length: 17 amino acids. V gave up 3 bases and J gave up 7 bases; unmatched junction bases: 9. CDR3 DNA: TGTGCCAGCAGTTTCTGGGACAGGGGAGCCGGGAATTCACCCCTCCACTTT. Protein: CASSFWDRGAGNSPLHF.

This clonotype was found a few times. V is TRBV5-1 and J is TRBJ1-4; possibly TRBD1 for D (6 bases). In germline, CDR1 is SGHRS, CDR2 YFSETQ. V was clipped by 5 bases and J by 5 bases, with 10 bases between them. The CDR3 is 13 residues long. The CDR3 reads CASSRQVNEKLFF. The CDR3 coding sequence is TGCGCCAGCAGTAGACAGGTCAATGAAAAACTGTTTTTT.

The chain couples TRBV6-1 to TRBJ1-2, with D possibly being TRBD1 (6 bases). Deletions cut 0 bases from V and 3 bases from J, with 11 bases between. The CDR3 has 15 residues. Germline-derived CDR1 and CDR2 are MNHNS and SASEGT. CDR3 bases: TGTGCCAGCAGTGAAGCGGGCAGGGGAGACTATGGCTACACCTTC. This codes for CASSEAGRGDYGYTF.

The chain uses TRBV7-8 and TRBJ1-1, with a possible D match to TRBD1 (6 bases). V was shortened by 7 bases and J by 0 bases, with 9 bases between the two germline ends. This CDR3 is built from 13 residues. Germline assignment: CDR1 SGHVS and CDR2 FQNEAQ. CDR3 in amino acids: CASKGGLNTEAFF. Written as DNA, the CDR3 is TGTGCCAGCAAGGGGGGTCTGAACACTGAAGCTTTCTTT.

The V call is TRBV10-3, the J call TRBJ1-2; D is unresolved. The CDR3 consists of 15 residues. Deletions cut 0 bases from V and 5 bases from J, with 13 bases between. From germline, CDR1 is ENHRY and CDR2 SYGVKD. CDR3 DNA sequence: TGTGCCATCAGTGAGTCGGAGGGAGGAGGGTATGGCTACACCTTC. Translated: CAISESEGGGYGYTF.

This rearrangement joins TRBV5-4 to TRBJ2-3; tentative D call: TRBD2 (6 bases). CDR3 length equals 17 residues. Trimming stripped 4 bases from V and 1 base from J, with 19 bases between. Germline V gene lookup returns CDR1 SGHNT and CDR2 YYREEE (reference sequence). CDR3 nucleotide sequence: TGTGCCAGCAGCGCCAGAAATTGGGGAGGTGGCACAGATACGCAGTATTTT. Translation gives CASSARNWGGGTDTQYF.

There are a few counts of this clonotype. The rearrangement joins TRBV5-6 to TRBJ2-3; 8 nucleotides match TRBD2. After removal of 3 bases from V and 8 bases from J, the junction contained 2 bases not matched to a gene. The CDR3 runs 12 residues. Looked up from germline, CDR1 is SGHDT and CDR2 is YYEEEE. The CDR3 is CASSSGLATQYF. The CDR3, as DNA: TGTGCCAGCAGCTCTGGACTAGCTACGCAGTATTTT.

This clonotype was seen only a few times. The chain combines TRBV7-2 with TRBJ1-5; D is unresolved. V was trimmed by 1 base and J by 3 bases, leaving 10 bases between them. Germline CDR1 SGHTA, CDR2 FQGNSA. This CDR3 is built from 15 residues. The CDR3 bases are TGTGCCAGCAGCTTAGGAGACAAGATCAATCAGCCCCAGCATTTT. Translating gives CASSLGDKINQPQHF. The whole variable domain, remainder taken from reference TRBV7-2 and TRBJ1-5, is GAGVSQSPSNKVTEKGKDVELRCDPISGHTALYWYRQSLGQGLEFLIYFQGNSAPDKSGLPSDRFSAERTGGSVSTLTIQRTQQEDSAVYLCASSLGDKINQPQHFGDGTRLSIL.

This sequence joins TRBV6-5 and TRBJ2-7; D call uncertain. V was clipped by 0 bases and J by 2 bases, with 11 bases between them. The CDR3 is made up of 15 amino acids. Per the germline V gene, CDR1 is MNHEY and CDR2 is SVGAGI. This chain's CDR3 is CASSYSKDRTYEQYF. The CDR3 DNA follows: TGTGCCAGCAGTTACTCGAAGGACCGCACCTACGAGCAGTACTTC.

This clonotype was seen a few times. The gene calls are TRBV15 and TRBJ1-1; 8 nucleotides align to TRBD1. The CDR3 runs to 16 residues. J was trimmed by 0 bases and V by 0 bases; bases with no gene match: 3. Germline CDR1 reads LNHNV; CDR2 reads YYDKDF (reference sequence). The CDR3 sequence: CATSRDLDRVNTEAFF. The CDR3 DNA follows: TGTGCCACCAGCAGAGACCTGGACAGGGTGAACACTGAAGCTTTCTTT.

Ten or more counts support this clonotype. This sequence joins TRBV20-1 and TRBJ1-4; 7 bases are a match to TRBD1. The CDR3 is 12 amino acids. The germline CDR1 and CDR2 sequences are DFQATT and SNEGSKA (reference sequence). The ends lost 4 bases at V and 7 bases at J; junction bases unmatched: 3. The CDR3 DNA is TGCAGTGCTAACAGGGGTGGTGAAAAACTGTTTTTT. Its translation: CSANRGGEKLFF.

This clonotype occurred a few times. The chain links TRBV5-1 to TRBJ1-1, with D unresolved. This CDR3 has 13 amino acids. Germline CDR1 reads SGHRS; CDR2 reads YFSETQ. V shed 0 bases and J shed 10 bases, with 13 bases lying between them. CDR3 residues: CASSLEGPSGAFF. CDR3 coding DNA: TGCGCCAGCAGCTTGGAGGGCCCATCAGGAGCTTTCTTT.

This clonotype was seen many times. The V call is TRBV12-3 or TRBV12-4, the J call TRBJ2-7, with D possibly being TRBD1 (5 bases). V lost 6 bases to trimming and J lost 5 bases, with 20 bases between them. The CDR3 spans 15 residues. As DNA, the CDR3 is TGTGCCAGCAGCTCCCACTTGAAGCAGGGCGACGAGCAGTACTTC. Amino acid sequence: CASSSHLKQGDEQYF.

The rearrangement links TRBV20-1 to TRBJ1-2; D ambiguous. In germline, CDR1 is DFQATT, CDR2 SNEGSKA (reference sequence). The length of the CDR3 is 10 residues. Trimming stripped 6 bases from V and 4 bases from J, with 6 bases between. The CDR3, as DNA: TGCAGTGCAGTATCCTATGGCTACACCTTC. Amino acid sequence: CSAVSYGYTF.

This clonotype came up a few times. The V and J genes are TRBV11-2 and TRBJ2-3; 15 positions agree with TRBD2. Germline loops: CDR1 SGHAT, CDR2 FQNNGV. V lost 5 bases and J lost 0; bases outside the gene matches: 6. The CDR3 sequence is 18 residues long. CDR3 nucleotide sequence: TGTGCCAGCAGCACCTGGACTAGCGGGGGGGGGAGCACAGATACGCAGTATTTT. Its protein product is CASSTWTSGGGSTDTQYF.